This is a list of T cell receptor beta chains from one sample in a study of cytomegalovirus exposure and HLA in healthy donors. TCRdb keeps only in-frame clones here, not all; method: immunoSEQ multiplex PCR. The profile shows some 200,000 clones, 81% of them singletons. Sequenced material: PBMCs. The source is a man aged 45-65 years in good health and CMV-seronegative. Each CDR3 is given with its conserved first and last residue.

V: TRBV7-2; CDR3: CASSLAFYEQYF
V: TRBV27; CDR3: CASQDRGHNSPLHF
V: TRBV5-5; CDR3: CASSLDDGGFDQPQHF
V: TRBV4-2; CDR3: CASSQEAGGPNTGELFF
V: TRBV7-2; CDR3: CASTALAGHNSPLHF
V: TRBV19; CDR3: CASSGESTDTQYF
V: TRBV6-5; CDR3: CASRRQGTHTEAFF
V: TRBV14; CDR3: CASSPLYGPATEAFF
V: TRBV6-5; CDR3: CASSYGSGGYEQYF
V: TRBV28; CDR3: CASRNREAPGTQYF
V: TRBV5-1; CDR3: CASSLVRGYGYTF
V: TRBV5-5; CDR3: CASSTTGQNTDTQYF
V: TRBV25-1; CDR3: CASDRDVIYGYTF
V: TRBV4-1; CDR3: CASSLDRAGNTIYF
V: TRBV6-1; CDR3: CASSEGSENIQYF
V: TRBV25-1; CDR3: CASSEYARGSTYEQYF
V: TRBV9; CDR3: CASSSRGDQPQHF
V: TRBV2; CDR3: CASPLGLAPSGTQYF
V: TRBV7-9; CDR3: CASSRRGWLGELFF
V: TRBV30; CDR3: CAWTQRGRQETQYF
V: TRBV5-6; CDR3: CASSPGQVTNYGYTF
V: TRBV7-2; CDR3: CASRAGGMNTEAFF
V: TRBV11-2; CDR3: CASSLSSGGGEKLFF